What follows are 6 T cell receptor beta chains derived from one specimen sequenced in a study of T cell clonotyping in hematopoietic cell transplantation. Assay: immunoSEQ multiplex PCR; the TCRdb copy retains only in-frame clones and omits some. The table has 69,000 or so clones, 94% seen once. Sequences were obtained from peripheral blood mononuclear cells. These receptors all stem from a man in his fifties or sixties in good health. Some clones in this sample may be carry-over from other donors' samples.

The DNA of the CDR3 is TGTGCCAGCAGTGGTCTAGGACCCCAGCATTTT. Protein sequence: CASSGLGPQHF. This sequence joins TRBV2 and TRBJ1-5; no definite D call. Germline CDR1 is SNHLY and CDR2 is FYNNEI. Trimming took off 4 bases at V and 10 bases at J, with 8 bases between the two ends. There are 11 residues in the CDR3. The variable domain in full, completed from reference TRBV2 and TRBJ1-5, reads EPEVTQTPSHQVTQMGQEVILRCVPISNHLYFYWYRQILGQKVEFLVSFYNNEISEKSEIFDDQFSVERPDGSNFTLKIRSTKLEDSAMYFCASSGLGPQHFGDGTRLSIL.

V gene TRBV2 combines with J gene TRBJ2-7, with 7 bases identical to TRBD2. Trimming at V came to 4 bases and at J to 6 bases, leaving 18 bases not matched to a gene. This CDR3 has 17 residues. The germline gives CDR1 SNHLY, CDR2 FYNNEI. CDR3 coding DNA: TGTGCCAGCAGTGGACGGCGAAATGTGCGGGGGACGGGCGAGCAGTACTTC. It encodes CASSGRRNVRGTGEQYF. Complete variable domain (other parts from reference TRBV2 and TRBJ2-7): EPEVTQTPSHQVTQMGQEVILRCVPISNHLYFYWYRQILGQKVEFLVSFYNNEISEKSEIFDDQFSVERPDGSNFTLKIRSTKLEDSAMYFCASSGRRNVRGTGEQYFGPGTRLTVT.

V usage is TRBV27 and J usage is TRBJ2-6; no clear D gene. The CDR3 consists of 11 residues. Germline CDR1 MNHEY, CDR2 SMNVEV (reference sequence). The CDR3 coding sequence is TGTATGGAATCCGGGGCCAACGTCCTGACTTTC. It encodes CMESGANVLTF. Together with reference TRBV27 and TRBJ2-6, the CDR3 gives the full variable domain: EAQVTQNPRYLITVTGKKLTVTCSQNMNHEYMSWYRQDPGLGLRQIYYSMNVEVTDKGDVPEGYKVSRKEKRNFPLILESPSPNQTSLYFCMESGANVLTFGAGSRLTVL.

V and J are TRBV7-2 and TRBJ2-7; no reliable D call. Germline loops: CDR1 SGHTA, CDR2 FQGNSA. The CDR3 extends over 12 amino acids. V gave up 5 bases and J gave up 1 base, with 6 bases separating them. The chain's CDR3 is CASSGKSYEQYF. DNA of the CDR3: TGTGCCAGCAGCGGTAAATCCTACGAGCAGTACTTC.

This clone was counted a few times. The CDR3 sequence is CASRDPKWGGSEKLFF. Here the CDR3 DNA reads TGTGCCAGCAGAGACCCCAAATGGGGTGGGAGTGAAAAACTGTTTTTT. The J gene is TRBJ1-4, the V gene TRBV27; D remains ambiguous. The V end was cut by 6 bases, the J end by 7 bases, with 21 bases between. The CDR3 runs to 16 residues. The germline V gene encodes CDR1 MNHEY and CDR2 SMNVEV (reference sequence).

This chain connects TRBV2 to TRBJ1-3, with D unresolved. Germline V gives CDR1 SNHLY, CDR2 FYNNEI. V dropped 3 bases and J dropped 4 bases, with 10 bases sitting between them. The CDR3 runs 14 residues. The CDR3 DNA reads TGTGCCAGCAGTGAGTTGGGTGTCGGAAACACCATATATTTT. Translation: CASSELGVGNTIYF.